The next 16 T cell receptor beta chains were all read from a single sample in a study of technical replicates of blood from a few donors. The table came from immunoSEQ multiplex PCR; TCRdb's copy has only in-frame clones and leaves some out. Seen here are about 100,000 clones, about 94% observed once, and the top ten hold 0.2% to 0.25%. The sequenced sample was T cells isolated from PBMCs. These TCRs come from a human donor in good health.

The genes are TRBV5-6 and TRBJ1-2; 7 bases match TRBD1. The germline V gene has CDR1 SGHDT and CDR2 YYEEEE. V dropped 3 bases and J dropped 5; count of bases not matched to a gene: 19. This CDR3 has 18 amino acids. CDR3 sequence: CASSWAYALTGTAYGYTF. The CDR3 nucleotides are TGTGCCAGCAGCTGGGCTTATGCCCTGACCGGGACAGCTTATGGCTACACCTTC.

The V and J genes are TRBV10-1 and TRBJ2-1, with D perhaps matching TRBD1 (5 bases). This CDR3 region has 14 residues. CDR1 and CDR2 (germline): WNHNN, SYGVQD (reference sequence). The V and J ends lost 4 bases and 3 bases respectively, with 10 bases between them. This chain's CDR3 is CASSVGVDYNEQFF. For the CDR3, the DNA is TGCGCCAGCAGTGTAGGGGTGGACTACAATGAGCAGTTCTTC.

The J gene is TRBJ1-1, the V gene TRBV11-2; 12 positions agree with TRBD1. The trim removed 10 bases at V and 1 base at J, leaving 10 bases unmatched. CDR1 and CDR2 from the germline V gene are SGHAT and FQNNGV. This CDR3 is 16 amino acids long. The CDR3 loop reads CANDNRDRGRNTEAFF. CDR3 coding DNA: TGTGCCAACGACAACCGGGACAGGGGGCGGAACACTGAAGCTTTCTTT.

This clone was recorded once. The chain links TRBV19 to TRBJ1-5, with D possibly being TRBD1 (6 bases). Trimming left V 9 bases short and J 5 bases short, with 20 bases between. Per germline, CDR1 LNHDA and CDR2 SQIVND (reference sequence). The CDR3 sequence is 15 residues long. The CDR3 sequence: CASQPTGMIYQPQHF. CDR3 DNA sequence: TGTGCCAGCCAACCTACAGGGATGATATATCAGCCCCAGCATTTT.

J is TRBJ2-5 and V is TRBV18; 12 bases are shared with TRBD2. J gave up 4 bases and V 3 bases, and 12 bases lay outside the gene matches. This CDR3 has 18 amino acids. CDR1 is KGHSH, CDR2 LQKENI, per germline. The CDR3: CASSPPSGRAGNAETQYF. The CDR3 nucleotides read TGTGCCAGCTCACCCCCTAGCGGGAGGGCCGGGAATGCAGAGACCCAGTACTTC.

Here the CDR3 reads CAWRSGGGSYNEQFF. The CDR3, as DNA: TGTGCCTGGAGGAGCGGGGGGGGCTCCTACAATGAGCAGTTCTTC. This sequence joins TRBV30 and TRBJ2-1, with 10 bases identical to TRBD2. The CDR3 totals 15 residues. V lost 3 bases, J lost 0 bases, and 2 bases stayed unmatched. The germline gives CDR1 GTSNPN, CDR2 SVGIG (reference sequence).

The gene calls are TRBV29-1 and TRBJ2-7, with 12 nucleotides matching TRBD1. This CDR3 is built from 15 residues. The V segment lost 6 bases and the J segment 5 bases; nucleotides outside the gene matches: 11. Germline V gene data show CDR1 as SQVTM and CDR2 as ANQGSEA. This CDR3 is CSVVTGTGGLNEQYF. Written as DNA, the CDR3 is TGCAGCGTCGTAACCGGGACAGGGGGCCTAAACGAGCAGTACTTC.

The rearrangement links TRBV30 to TRBJ1-5; TRBD1 aligns across 10 bases. The ends lost 2 bases at V and 4 bases at J; junction bases unmatched: 2. Germline CDR1 is GTSNPN and CDR2 is SVGIG (reference sequence). The CDR3 sequence is 14 residues long. CDR3 nucleotides: TGTGCCTGGAGTCAGGGACAGGGGAATCAGCCCCAGCATTTT. Its protein product is CAWSQGQGNQPQHF.

This sequence joins TRBV30 and TRBJ1-5; D perhaps matches TRBD1 (6 bases). CDR1 GTSNPN and CDR2 SVGIG come from the germline V gene (reference sequence). This CDR3 has 13 residues. The V end was cut by 4 bases, the J end by 6 bases, with 13 bases between. CDR3 residues: CAWTSLRGQPQHF. The CDR3 nucleotides read TGTGCCTGGACCTCACTCAGGGGTCAGCCCCAGCATTTT.

The rearrangement links TRBV5-8 to TRBJ2-2; TRBD2 aligns across 11 bases. This CDR3 contains 15 residues. J gave up 6 bases and V 4 bases, and 5 bases lay outside the gene matches. Germline lookup yields CDR1 SGHTS and CDR2 YDEGEE. In DNA, the CDR3 is TGTGCCAGCAGCCCGGTAGCGGGAGGGCCCGGGGAGCTGTTTTTT. Encoded protein: CASSPVAGGPGELFF.

This clone has a single count. The rearrangement links TRBV6-4 to TRBJ1-2; 8 positions agree with TRBD1. Germline CDR1 MRHNA, CDR2 SNTAGT. The trim removed 0 bases at V and 5 bases at J, leaving 5 bases unmatched. The CDR3 runs 15 residues. The CDR3 DNA follows: TGTGCCAGCAGTGACTCAACAGGGGGTGATTATGGCTACACCTTC. It codes for CASSDSTGGDYGYTF.

V is TRBV28 and J is TRBJ2-1, with 10 bases aligning to TRBD2. In germline, CDR1 is MDHEN, CDR2 SYDVKM. This CDR3 comprises 16 residues. Losses at the gene ends were 2 bases for V and 2 bases for J; bases not matched to a gene: 3. CDR3 DNA sequence: TGTGCCAGCAGTTTACTAGCGGGGGTAGCCTACAATGAGCAGTTCTTC. This sequence encodes CASSLLAGVAYNEQFF.

The chain uses TRBV6-6 and TRBJ1-5; a weak D match, TRBD1 (6 bases). The V and J ends lost 5 bases and 6 bases respectively, with 17 bases between them. The CDR3 spans 15 residues. CDR1 is MNHNY and CDR2 is SVGAGI in the germline V gene (reference sequence). CDR3: CASSDHTGIGQPQHF. In nucleotides, the CDR3 is TGTGCCAGCAGTGACCACACAGGGATCGGTCAGCCCCAGCATTTT.

The J gene is TRBJ1-1, the V gene TRBV5-1; 8 bases align to TRBD1. The germline V gene encodes CDR1 SGHRS and CDR2 YFSETQ. The CDR3 is 15 residues long. J gave up 10 bases and V 0 bases, and 11 bases lay outside the gene matches. CDR3 sequence reads: CASSLVPGGPSGAFF. DNA for the CDR3: TGCGCCAGCAGCTTGGTGCCAGGGGGCCCTTCTGGAGCTTTCTTT. Full variable domain (outside the CDR3, taken from reference TRBV5-1 and TRBJ1-1): KAGVTQTPRYLIKTRGQQVTLSCSPISGHRSVSWYQQTPGQGLQFLFEYFSETQRNKGNFPGRFSGRQFSNSRSEMNVSTLELGDSALYLCASSLVPGGPSGAFFGQGTRLTVV.

V gene TRBV19 combines with J gene TRBJ1-5, with D unclear. V lost 3 bases and J lost 7, with 7 bases in between. The length of the CDR3 is 12 residues. Germline assignment: CDR1 LNHDA and CDR2 SQIVND (reference sequence). CDR3 sequence reads: CASSIPVQPQHF. CDR3 coding DNA: TGTGCCAGTAGTATTCCCGTCCAGCCCCAGCATTTT.

The J gene is TRBJ2-3, the V gene TRBV11-2, with 11 bases identical to TRBD2. With 4 bases clipped from V and 8 bases from J, the junction kept 8 bases outside the gene matches. The CDR3 runs to 15 residues. From germline, CDR1 is SGHAT and CDR2 FQNNGV. The CDR3 DNA reads TGTGCCAGCAGCTCCTTCCTAGCGGGGGGTAGTACGCAGTATTTT. It translates to CASSSFLAGGSTQYF.